This T cell receptor (beta chain) was recovered during a study of technical replicates of blood from a few donors. Trimming took off 0 bases at V and 8 bases at J, with 14 bases between the two ends. Looked up from germline, CDR1 is SEHNR and CDR2 is FQNEAQ (reference sequence). This CDR3 has 15 residues. The protocol was immunoSEQ multiplex PCR, while the TCRdb copy is restricted to in-frame clones and leaves out a portion. Of 73,000 or so clones in the sample, around nine tenths were seen once. This chain joins TRBV7-9 and TRBJ1-3, with unresolved D. This clonotype originated in a human donor in good health. Specimen: T cells isolated from PBMCs. CDR3 amino acids: CASSLAGRLGDTIYF. The CDR3 DNA reads TGTGCCAGCAGCTTAGCAGGCAGGCTCGGGGACACCATATATTTT.